Listed here are 21 T cell receptor beta chains from one sample, sequenced in a study of blood T cell repertoires in COVID-19. Profiled with immunoSEQ multiplex PCR; TCRdb holds only in-frame clones, not every one. The repertoire holds about 87,000 clones, with 60% to 80% as singletons. The sequencing input was peripheral blood. These receptors originate from a woman between 45 and 65 years old with acute or convalescent COVID-19.

The count of this clone is one. The chain has TRBV5-4 and TRBJ2-7, with 9 bases matching TRBD2. The V gene end was trimmed by 0 bases and the J gene end by 0 bases; junction bases not matched to a gene: 7. Per the germline V gene, CDR1 is SGHNT and CDR2 is YYREEE (reference sequence). The CDR3 is 17 amino acids. The CDR3 spells CASSLEGGAGGSYEQYF. DNA of the CDR3: TGTGCCAGCAGCTTGGAGGGTGGAGCGGGGGGCTCCTACGAGCAGTACTTC.

The chain uses TRBV11-2 and TRBJ2-5; TRBD2 agrees at 8 bases. The CDR3 contains 15 residues. Germline CDR1 is SGHAT and CDR2 is FQNNGV. The V gene end was trimmed by 3 bases and the J gene end by 5 bases; junction bases not matched to a gene: 8. This chain's CDR3 is CASSFLSGGLETQYF. As DNA, the CDR3 is TGTGCCAGCAGCTTCCTAAGCGGGGGACTGGAGACCCAGTACTTC.

The chain joins TRBV3-1 (or the pseudogene TRBV3-2) to TRBJ2-2; D remains unclear. The CDR3 covers 15 residues. Germline V CDR1 and CDR2: LGHDT, YNNKEL (reference sequence). V dropped 4 bases and J dropped 6 bases, with 15 bases sitting between them. In DNA form, the CDR3 reads TGTGCCAGCAGCCCATCTGGTCTATTAGCCGGGGAGCTGTTTTTT. Protein: CASSPSGLLAGELFF.

This clone was recorded only once. The J gene is TRBJ2-3, the V gene TRBV28; D might be TRBD1 (6 bases). The CDR3 consists of 15 residues. Germline V gives CDR1 MDHEN, CDR2 SYDVKM. V shed 2 bases and J shed 3 bases, with 12 bases lying between them. CDR3 residues: CASSLLQGATDTQYF. The DNA for the CDR3 is TGTGCCAGCAGTTTACTACAGGGAGCAACAGATACGCAGTATTTT.

The chain uses TRBV19 and TRBJ1-5, with 8 positions matching TRBD1. The trim removed 5 bases at V and 2 bases at J, leaving 5 bases unmatched. The CDR3 spans 15 residues. Germline V gene lookup returns CDR1 LNHDA and CDR2 SQIVND (reference sequence). CDR3 sequence reads: CASSRTGSGNQPQHF. CDR3 sequence (DNA): TGTGCCAGTAGTCGGACAGGGAGTGGCAATCAGCCCCAGCATTTT. Full variable domain (missing parts from reference TRBV19 and TRBJ1-5): DGGITQSPKYLFRKEGQNVTLSCEQNLNHDAMYWYRQDPGQGLRLIYYSQIVNDFQKGDIAEGYSVSREKKESFPLTVTSAQKNPTAFYLCASSRTGSGNQPQHFGDGTRLSIL.

The chain has TRBV11-2 and TRBJ1-1; unclear D gene. Germline V CDR1 and CDR2: SGHAT, FQNNGV. V was shortened by 8 bases and J by 1 base, with 5 bases between the two germline ends. The CDR3 consists of 11 residues. CDR3: CASGRNTEAFF. CDR3 in DNA: TGTGCCAGCGGGAGGAACACTGAAGCTTTCTTT.

This clone was observed a few times. V and J are TRBV4-3 and TRBJ1-2, with a possible D match to TRBD1 (6 bases). V lost 0 bases to trimming and J lost 4 bases, with 18 bases between them. The germline CDR1 and CDR2 sequences are LGHNA and YSLEER. This CDR3 has 17 amino acids. The DNA for the CDR3 is TGCGCCAGCAGCCAAGATTACGCAGCTAGGGGGATCTATGGCTACACCTTC. The encoded protein is CASSQDYAARGIYGYTF.

The chain recombines TRBV30 with TRBJ2-7, with 9 bases that match TRBD1. V was pared by 6 bases and J by 6 bases, with 9 bases of the junction left unmatched. Germline V CDR1 and CDR2: GTSNPN, SVGIG (reference sequence). The CDR3 contains 13 residues. The CDR3 is CACGVTGGGEQYF. CDR3 bases: TGTGCCTGCGGCGTGACAGGGGGTGGCGAGCAGTACTTC.

CDR3 loop: CASSYRQGRETQYF. The CDR3 DNA reads as TGTGCCAGCTCGTATAGACAGGGGCGAGAGACCCAGTACTTC. This chain connects TRBV27 to TRBJ2-5; 8 bases are shared with TRBD1. Per germline, CDR1 MNHEY and CDR2 SMNVEV (reference sequence). This CDR3 contains 14 residues. The V and J ends lost 8 bases and 4 bases, in that order; junction bases with no gene match: 9.

This clone was seen just once. The J gene is TRBJ1-5, the V gene TRBV7-8; tentatively, D is TRBD1 (5 bases). The germline V and J ends were trimmed by 1 base and 5 bases, with 12 bases remaining between them. Germline V gene sequence: CDR1 SGHVS, CDR2 FQNEAQ. The CDR3 has 15 residues. The CDR3 nucleotides read TGTGCCAGCAGCTTAGAGGGGAGGGTAGATCAGCCCCAGCATTTT. This translates into CASSLEGRVDQPQHF.

This clone has more than one count but fewer than ten. This chain connects TRBV29-1 to TRBJ1-2, with D perhaps matching TRBD1 (6 bases). Germline CDR1 is SQVTM and CDR2 is ANQGSEA. The CDR3 sequence is 16 residues long. Trimming took 1 base from V and 4 from J, leaving 19 bases between them. The CDR3, as DNA: TGCAGCGTTGAAGGGGCCCAGGGGCGCGGTACCTATGGCTACACCTTC. The encoded protein is CSVEGAQGRGTYGYTF.

This chain uses TRBV11-2 with TRBJ2-1; 11 bases align to TRBD2. V shed 6 bases, J shed 0 bases, and the junction held 4 bases outside the gene matches. The CDR3 totals 16 residues. The germline gives CDR1 SGHAT, CDR2 FQNNGV. The CDR3 DNA is TGTGCCAGCAGTCCGACTAGCGGGGTCTCCTACAATGAGCAGTTCTTC. Its translation: CASSPTSGVSYNEQFF. Combining the CDR3 with reference TRBV11-2 and TRBJ2-1 gives the whole variable domain EAGVAQSPRYKIIEKRQSVAFWCNPISGHATLYWYQQILGQGPKLLIQFQNNGVVDDSQLPKDRFSAERLKGVDSTLKIQPAKLEDSAVYLCASSPTSGVSYNEQFFGPGTRLTVL.

The chain uses TRBV28 and TRBJ2-1, with 7 bases matching TRBD1. CDR1 is MDHEN, CDR2 SYDVKM, per germline. This CDR3 has 15 residues. Trimming removed 6 bases from V and 9 bases from J; junction bases left unmatched: 14. The CDR3 protein is CASSARGGSGSEQFF. The CDR3 DNA sequence: TGTGCCAGCAGCGCTCGAGGGGGCAGCGGAAGTGAGCAGTTCTTC.

Only a few counts were recorded for this clone. This chain links TRBV6-2 or TRBV6-3 with TRBJ2-7; no firm D call. V was trimmed by 5 bases and J by 3 bases, leaving 11 bases between them. The CDR3 runs 13 residues. Looked up from germline, CDR1 is MNHEY and CDR2 is SVGEGT. CDR3 residues: CASSIQVLYEQYF. CDR3 sequence (DNA): TGTGCCAGCAGTATTCAGGTGCTCTACGAGCAGTACTTC.

This chain uses TRBV5-1 with TRBJ1-5; D is ambiguous. Trimming left V 0 bases short and J 6 bases short, with 13 bases between. The CDR3 extends over 15 amino acids. The germline V gene encodes CDR1 SGHRS and CDR2 YFSETQ. The CDR3 nucleotides are TGCGCCAGCAGCTTGGAATGGGGTAGCGGTCAGCCCCAGCATTTT. It is translated as CASSLEWGSGQPQHF.

This rearrangement joins TRBV6-2 or TRBV6-3 to TRBJ2-7; TRBD2 aligns across 7 bases. Germline CDR1 MNHEY, CDR2 SVGEGT. This CDR3 has 12 residues. The V segment lost 5 bases and the J segment 9 bases; nucleotides outside the gene matches: 7. CDR3 in amino acids: CASSPYGEGQYF. DNA for the CDR3: TGTGCCAGCAGTCCCTACGGGGAGGGGCAGTACTTC.

The chain recombines TRBV27 with TRBJ1-4; 7 bases map to TRBD1. In germline, CDR1 is MNHEY, CDR2 SMNVEV (reference sequence). V shed 6 bases, J shed 8 bases, and the junction held 6 bases outside the gene matches. This CDR3 has 13 amino acids. CDR3 residues: CASRGGGYEKLFF. CDR3 DNA: TGTGCCAGCAGAGGAGGGGGCTACGAAAAACTGTTTTTT.

The V and J genes are TRBV2 and TRBJ1-1, with a weak D call TRBD1 (5 bases). The length of the CDR3 is 13 residues. The V end was cut by 5 bases, the J end by 5 bases, with 12 bases between. Germline values: CDR1 SNHLY, CDR2 FYNNEI. The DNA of the CDR3 is TGTGCCAGCAGTATTCGGGGGGGAACTGAAGCTTTCTTT. Its translation: CASSIRGGTEAFF.

The V call is TRBV27, the J call TRBJ2-2; TRBD2 agrees at 7 bases. With V trimmed by 6 bases and J by 3 bases, 16 bases remained unmatched. The germline CDR1 and CDR2 sequences are MNHEY and SMNVEV (reference sequence). This CDR3 contains 18 residues. CDR3 nucleotides: TGTGCCAGCAGCCGAATCTCCCGGCAGGGAGGGGACACCGGGGAGCTGTTTTTT. Encoded protein: CASSRISRQGGDTGELFF.

The gene calls are TRBV5-1 and TRBJ2-5, with 8 positions matching TRBD1. Trimming cost V 0 bases and J 1 base; bases outside gene matches: 5. From germline, CDR1 is SGHRS and CDR2 YFSETQ. This CDR3 comprises 16 residues. CDR3 amino acids: CASSLGQGATQETQYF. In nucleotides, the CDR3 is TGCGCCAGCAGCTTGGGTCAGGGGGCAACCCAAGAGACCCAGTACTTC.

The V call is TRBV19, the J call TRBJ2-2; the D gene is possibly TRBD1 (6 bases). This CDR3 has 16 residues. The V gene lost 1 base and the J gene lost 2 bases, with 11 bases spanning the gap. Germline loops: CDR1 LNHDA, CDR2 SQIVND (reference sequence). CDR3: CASSIVGGSNTGELFF. The CDR3 DNA is TGTGCCAGTAGTATAGTAGGGGGATCAAACACCGGGGAGCTGTTTTTT. The full variable domain, with the rest looked up from reference TRBV19 and TRBJ2-2, is DGGITQSPKYLFRKEGQNVTLSCEQNLNHDAMYWYRQDPGQGLRLIYYSQIVNDFQKGDIAEGYSVSREKKESFPLTVTSAQKNPTAFYLCASSIVGGSNTGELFFGEGSRLTVL.